The entry that follows covers one T cell receptor (beta chain) sequence. These data originate in a study of TIL therapy for anti-PD-1-resistant metastatic lung cancer. Study as a whole: Progressing patients received lymphodepletion, expanded TIL infusion and IL-2.

The germline V and J ends were trimmed by 1 base and 4 bases, with 5 bases remaining between them. The CDR3 loop spans 12 amino acids. CDR1 is SGHTA and CDR2 is FQGNSA in the germline V gene. The immunoSEQ assay was v3. Sequencing depth was some 2 million read pairs for survey level, roughly 4.5-6 million for deep. Here immunoSEQ multiplex PCR was the method, and the copy in TCRdb shows in-frame clones only, minus some. This sample has tens of thousands of clones, with 80% to 90% found just once. Stated time point: pre-treatment sample, taken before nivolumab and TIL therapy. The genes are TRBV7-2 and TRBJ2-7; D not resolved. The TCR comes from a person aged 25 to 79 with non-small cell lung cancer. Sequenced here: blood, sampled at baseline. The CDR3 is CASSLVTYEQYF. CDR3 nucleotides: TGTGCCAGCAGCTTAGTGACGTACGAGCAGTACTTC. Complete variable domain (other parts from reference TRBV7-2 and TRBJ2-7): GAGVSQSPSNKVTEKGKDVELRCDPISGHTALYWYRQSLGQGLEFLIYFQGNSAPDKSGLPSDRFSAERTGGSVSTLTIQRTQQEDSAVYLCASSLVTYEQYFGPGTRLTVT.